This T cell receptor (beta chain) was recovered during a study of identical twins. All donors were healthy Caucasians. The CDR3 is 15 residues long. V shed 3 bases, J shed 1 base, and the junction held 6 bases outside the gene matches. Per germline, CDR1 DFQATT and CDR2 SNEGSKA (reference sequence). Template switching added a universal primer site, and cDNA bore unique molecular identifiers. MiXCR, applied by TCRdb to the 5' RACE reads, yields one record per CDR3 protein. The repertoire consists of a few hundred thousand distinct CDR3 sequences, with about a fifth occurring once and the leading ten covering 9% to 15%.

V and J are TRBV20-1 and TRBJ2-3, with 8 nucleotides matching TRBD2. The sequence derives from a man aged 50 to 60 in good health. The sequencing sample was made of naive T cells sorted from blood. The CDR3 is CSASQAGVGTDTQYF. Here the CDR3 DNA reads TGCAGTGCTAGCCAAGCGGGAGTGGGCACAGATACGCAGTATTTT.